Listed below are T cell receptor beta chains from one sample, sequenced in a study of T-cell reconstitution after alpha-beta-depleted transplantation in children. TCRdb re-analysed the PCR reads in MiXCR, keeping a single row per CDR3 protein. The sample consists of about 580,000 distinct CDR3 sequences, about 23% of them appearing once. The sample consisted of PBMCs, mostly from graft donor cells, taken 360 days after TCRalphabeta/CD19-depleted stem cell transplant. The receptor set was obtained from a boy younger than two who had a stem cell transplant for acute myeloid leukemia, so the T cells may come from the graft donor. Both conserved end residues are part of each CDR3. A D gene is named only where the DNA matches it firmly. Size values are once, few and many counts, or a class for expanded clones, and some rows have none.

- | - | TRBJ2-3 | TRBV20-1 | CSAREVALGAGTQYF | TGCAGTGCTAGAGAGGTAGCTCTGGGAGCAGGTACGCAGTATTTT
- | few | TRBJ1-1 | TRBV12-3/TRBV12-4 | CASSSTVPTEAFF | TGTGCCAGCAGTTCGACAGTACCCACTGAAGCTTTCTTT
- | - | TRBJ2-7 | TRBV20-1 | CSAGSSGGKATYEQYF | TGCAGTGCTGGATCATCTGGGGGGAAGGCGACCTACGAGCAGTACTTC
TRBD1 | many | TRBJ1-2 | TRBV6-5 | CASRVTGEAYGYTF | TGTGCCAGCAGAGTGACAGGGGAGGCCTATGGCTACACCTTC
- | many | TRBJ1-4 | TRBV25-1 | CASSSSGRPNEKLFF | TGTGCCAGCAGTTCTTCAGGGAGGCCTAATGAAAAACTGTTTTTT
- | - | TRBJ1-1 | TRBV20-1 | CSATPEGGLNTEAFF | TGCAGTGCTACCCCCGAAGGGGGGCTGAACACTGAAGCTTTCTTT
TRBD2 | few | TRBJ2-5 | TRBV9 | CASSVEAGGPQETQYF | TGTGCCAGCAGCGTAGAAGCGGGGGGGCCCCAAGAGACCCAGTACTTC
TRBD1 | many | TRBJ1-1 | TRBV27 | CASKGPTRTGNTEAFF | TGTGCCAGCAAAGGCCCCACTCGGACAGGGAACACTGAAGCTTTCTTT
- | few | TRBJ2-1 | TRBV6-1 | CASTPPGVANEQFF | TGTGCCAGCACCCCCCCAGGGGTAGCAAATGAGCAGTTCTTC
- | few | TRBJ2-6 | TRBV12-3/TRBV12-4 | CASSLQGRGFLAGANVLTF | TGTGCCAGCAGTTTACAGGGGCGGGGGTTCCTCGCTGGGGCCAACGTCCTGACTTTC
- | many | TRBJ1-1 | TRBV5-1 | CASSRSGGEAFF | TGCGCCAGCAGCCGGTCGGGGGGTGAAGCTTTCTTT
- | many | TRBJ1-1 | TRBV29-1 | CSVDPGQRNTEAFF | TGCAGCGTTGACCCCGGACAGCGGAACACTGAAGCTTTCTTT
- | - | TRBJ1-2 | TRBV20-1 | CSARDLGGSVYGYTF | TGCAGTGCTAGAGATCTCGGAGGCTCCGTCTATGGCTACACCTTC
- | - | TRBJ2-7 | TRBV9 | CASSVGPRGTYEQYF | TGTGCCAGCAGCGTAGGGCCCAGGGGAACCTACGAGCAGTACTTC
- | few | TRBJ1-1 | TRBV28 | CASRTQQGSTEAFF | TGTGCCAGCAGAACACAGCAGGGGAGCACTGAAGCTTTCTTT
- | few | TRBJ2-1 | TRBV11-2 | CASSLERTELNEQFF | TGTGCCAGCAGCTTAGAAAGGACAGAGCTGAATGAGCAGTTCTTC
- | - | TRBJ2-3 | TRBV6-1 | CASSEGAVDTQYF | TGTGCCAGCAGTGAAGGAGCGGTAGATACGCAGTATTTT
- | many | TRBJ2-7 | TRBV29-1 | CSVGPRTLEQYF | TGCAGCGTTGGACCGAGGACGCTCGAGCAGTACTTC
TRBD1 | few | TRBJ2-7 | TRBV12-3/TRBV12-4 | CASSLVWDRGPYEQYF | TGTGCCAGCAGTTTAGTCTGGGACAGGGGACCATACGAGCAGTACTTC
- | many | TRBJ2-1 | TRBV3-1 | CASRPRGALYYNEQFF | TGTGCCAGCCGACCCAGGGGGGCCCTCTACTACAATGAGCAGTTCTTC
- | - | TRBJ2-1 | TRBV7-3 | CASSPYGNEQFF | TGTGCCAGCAGCCCCTATGGGAATGAGCAGTTCTTC
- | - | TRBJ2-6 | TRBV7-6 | CASSLVPSTGSAGANVLTF | TGTGCCAGCAGCTTAGTCCCGTCAACAGGGAGCGCTGGGGCCAACGTCCTGACTTTC
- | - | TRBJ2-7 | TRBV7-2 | CASSLTGLTSYEQYF | TGTGCCAGCAGCTTAACAGGCTTAACCTCCTACGAGCAGTACTTC
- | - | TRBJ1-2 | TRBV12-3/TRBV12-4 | CASSLMSGFGYTF | TGTGCCAGCAGTTTAATGTCAGGGTTTGGCTACACCTTC
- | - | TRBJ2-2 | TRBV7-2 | CASSLELGPGELFF | TGTGCCAGCAGCTTAGAACTCGGCCCCGGGGAGCTGTTTTTT
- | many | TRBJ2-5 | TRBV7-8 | CASSTVGTQRPYQETQYF | TGTGCCAGCAGCACCGTCGGGACCCAGCGACCGTACCAAGAGACCCAGTACTTC
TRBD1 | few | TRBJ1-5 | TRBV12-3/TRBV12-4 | CASSFGTGDAENQPQHF | TGTGCCAGCAGTTTCGGGACAGGGGATGCCGAGAATCAGCCCCAGCATTTT
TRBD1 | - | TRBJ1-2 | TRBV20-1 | CSARIRDSSNYGYTF | TGCAGTGCTAGAATCCGGGACAGCTCCAACTATGGCTACACCTTC